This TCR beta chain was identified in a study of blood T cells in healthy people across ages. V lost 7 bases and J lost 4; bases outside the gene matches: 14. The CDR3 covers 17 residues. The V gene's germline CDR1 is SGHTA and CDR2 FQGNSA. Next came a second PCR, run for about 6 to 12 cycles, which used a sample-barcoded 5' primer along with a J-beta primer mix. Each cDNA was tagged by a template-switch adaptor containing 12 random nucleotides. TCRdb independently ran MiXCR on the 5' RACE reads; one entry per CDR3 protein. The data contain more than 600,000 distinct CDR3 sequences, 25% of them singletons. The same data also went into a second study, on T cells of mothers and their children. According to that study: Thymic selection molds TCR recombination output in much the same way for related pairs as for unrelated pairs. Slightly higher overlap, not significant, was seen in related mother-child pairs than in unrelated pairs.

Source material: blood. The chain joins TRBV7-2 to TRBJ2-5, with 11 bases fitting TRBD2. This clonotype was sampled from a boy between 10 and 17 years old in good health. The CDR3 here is CASTHPFSGGARETQYF. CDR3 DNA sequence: TGTGCCAGCACCCACCCTTTTAGCGGGGGGGCCAGAGAGACCCAGTACTTC.